This T cell receptor beta chain was found in a study of blood T cell repertoires in COVID-19. The overall study: COVID-19 samples collected from the United States, Italy and Spain covered acute and convalescent phases.

Per the authors' pipeline: The assay estimated nucleated cells by amplifying reference gene primers. TCRdb's copy holds only in-frame clones and misses some; the assay was immunoSEQ multiplex PCR. Clonal size and the V and J genes are those of that table, whereas D and trimming came from the DNA. This repertoire shows 200,000 to 300,000 clones, about 87% found once; its top ten account for approximately 2.2%. Trimming cost V 7 bases and J 6 bases; bases outside gene matches: 3. The CDR3 has 12 residues. CDR1 and CDR2 from the germline V gene are SQVTM and ANQGSEA. This clonotype was sampled from a woman in her forties or fifties with acute or convalescent COVID-19. The J gene is TRBJ2-3, the V gene TRBV29-1, with 11 bases that match TRBD2. Material: peripheral blood. CDR3 residues: CSATSGVDTQYF. Here the CDR3 DNA reads TGCAGCGCGACTAGCGGGGTCGATACGCAGTATTTT.